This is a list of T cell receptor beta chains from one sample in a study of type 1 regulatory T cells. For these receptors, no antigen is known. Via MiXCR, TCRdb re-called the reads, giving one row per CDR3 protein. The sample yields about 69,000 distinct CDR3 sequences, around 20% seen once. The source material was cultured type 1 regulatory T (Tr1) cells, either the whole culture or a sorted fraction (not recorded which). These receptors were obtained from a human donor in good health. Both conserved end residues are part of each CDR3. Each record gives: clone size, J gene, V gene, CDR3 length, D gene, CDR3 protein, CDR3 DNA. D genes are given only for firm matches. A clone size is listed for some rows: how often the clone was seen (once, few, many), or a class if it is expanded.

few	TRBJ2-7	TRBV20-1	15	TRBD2	CSASFPLAGKDEQYF	TGCAGTGCTAGCTTCCCGCTAGCGGGGAAAGACGAGCAGTACTTC
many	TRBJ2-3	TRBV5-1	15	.	CASSLDSTRTDTQYF	TGCGCCAGCAGCCTTGACTCGACCCGCACAGATACGCAGTATTTT
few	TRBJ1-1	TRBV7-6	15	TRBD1	CASSANRGANTEAFF	TGTGCCAGCAGCGCAAACAGGGGAGCCAACACTGAAGCTTTCTTT
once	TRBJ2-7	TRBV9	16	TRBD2	CASSVEPASGDDEQYF	TGTGCCAGCAGCGTAGAGCCGGCTAGCGGTGACGACGAGCAGTACTTC
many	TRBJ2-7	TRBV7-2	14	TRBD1	CASSSQGALGEQYF	TGTGCCAGCAGCTCACAGGGGGCTCTAGGCGAGCAGTACTTC
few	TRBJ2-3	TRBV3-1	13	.	CASSQVGTDTQYF	TGTGCCAGCAGCCAAGTCGGCACAGATACGCAGTATTTT
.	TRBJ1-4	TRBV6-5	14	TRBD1	CASSSTGAHGGLFF	TGTGCCAGCAGTTCGACAGGGGCCCACGGGGGGCTGTTTTTT
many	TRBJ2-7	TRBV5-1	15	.	CASSLEAGVPREQYF	TGCGCCAGCAGCTTGGAGGCTGGAGTCCCCCGAGAGCAGTACTTC
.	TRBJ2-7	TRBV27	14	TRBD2	CASSLRRESIEQYF	TGTGCCAGCAGTTTGCGGCGGGAGTCTATCGAGCAGTACTTC
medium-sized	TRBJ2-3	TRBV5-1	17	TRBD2	CASSSGGSGFSTDTQYF	TGCGCCAGCAGCTCCGGGGGTAGCGGGTTTAGCACAGATACGCAGTATTTT
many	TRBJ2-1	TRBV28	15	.	CASTPKGPAGGEQFF	TGTGCCAGCACCCCCAAAGGGCCAGCGGGCGGGGAGCAGTTCTTC
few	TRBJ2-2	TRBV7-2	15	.	CASTVTSANTGELFF	TGTGCCAGCACCGTAACGTCTGCGAACACCGGGGAGCTGTTTTTT
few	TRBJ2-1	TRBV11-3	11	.	CASSLGNEQFF	TGTGCCAGCAGCTTGGGTAATGAGCAGTTCTTC
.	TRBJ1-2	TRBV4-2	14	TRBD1	CASSHATGVGGYTF	TGTGCCAGCAGCCACGCGACAGGGGTGGGTGGCTACACCTTC
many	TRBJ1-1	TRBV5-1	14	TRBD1	CASSMTGGSTEAFF	TGCGCCAGCAGCATGACAGGGGGAAGCACTGAAGCTTTCTTT
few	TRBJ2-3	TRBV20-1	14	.	CSARPAELSDTQYF	TGCAGTGCTAGACCCGCAGAATTATCAGATACGCAGTATTTT
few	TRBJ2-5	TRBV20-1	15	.	CSAPLGGTVQETQYF	TGCAGTGCCCCGTTGGGAGGGACAGTGCAAGAGACCCAGTACTTC
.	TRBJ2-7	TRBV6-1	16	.	CASSSGRTDRVGEQYF	TGTGCCAGCAGTTCCGGAAGGACTGACAGAGTTGGGGAGCAGTACTTC
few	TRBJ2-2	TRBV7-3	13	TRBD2	CASSWTSTGELFF	TGTGCCAGCAGCTGGACTAGCACCGGGGAGCTGTTTTTT
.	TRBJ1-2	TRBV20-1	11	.	CSASLEVGYTF	TGCAGTGCTAGCCTAGAAGTTGGCTACACCTTC
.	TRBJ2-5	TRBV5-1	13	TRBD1	CASTSDRVETQYF	TGCGCCAGCACCTCGGACAGGGTAGAGACCCAGTACTTC
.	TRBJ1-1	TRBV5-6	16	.	CASRRAGIWLNTEAFF	TGTGCCAGCAGACGAGCAGGGATTTGGTTAAACACTGAAGCTTTCTTT
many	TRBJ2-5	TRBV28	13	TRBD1	CASRRTGVETQYF	TGTGCCAGCAGGCGGACAGGGGTGGAGACCCAGTACTTC
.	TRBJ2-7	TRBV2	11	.	CASSGGREQYF	TGTGCCAGCAGTGGGGGGCGCGAGCAGTACTTC
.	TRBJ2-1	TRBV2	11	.	CVSSEREFIIW	TGTGTCAGCAGTGAACGAGAGTTCATCATCTGG
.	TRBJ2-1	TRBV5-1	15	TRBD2	CASTKDGGTYNEQFF	TGCGCCAGCACCAAAGACGGGGGGACCTACAATGAGCAGTTCTTC
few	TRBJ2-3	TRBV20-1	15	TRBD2	CSAVLLAGASGTQYF	TGCAGTGCAGTTCTACTAGCGGGGGCCTCTGGTACGCAGTATTTT
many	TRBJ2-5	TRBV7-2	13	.	CASSLNRGETQYF	TGTGCCAGCAGCTTAAATCGTGGGGAGACCCAGTACTTC
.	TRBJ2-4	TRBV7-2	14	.	CASSLYGRFNIQYF	TGTGCCAGCAGCTTATATGGCAGGTTCAACATTCAGTACTTC
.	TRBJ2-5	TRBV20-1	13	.	CSARDAGKETQYF	TGCAGTGCTAGAGATGCCGGGAAAGAGACCCAGTACTTC
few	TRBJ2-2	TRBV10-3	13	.	CAISESGTGELFF	TGTGCCATCAGTGAGTCGGGGACCGGGGAGCTGTTTTTT